This TCR beta chain is drawn from a study of T cell responses to AZD1222 COVID-19 vaccine. Study-wide results and limits: The study found Spike-specific TCR breadth and depth rose after two AZD1222 doses. The number of AZD1222 recipients seropositive at baseline was only 6 or 7. Donors, mostly white British, included more females; clonal diversity was possibly underestimated. Targeting of unmutated variant regions was reportedly seen in nearly half of spike-specific TCRs.

Turning to this clone: Its antigen remains unidentified.

Assay: immunoSEQ multiplex PCR; the TCRdb copy retains only in-frame clones and omits some. The table has over 85,000 clones, approximately 90% seen once; the top ten hold 1.6%. V was shortened by 5 bases and J by 7 bases, with 15 bases between the two germline ends. The CDR3 has 15 residues. Germline V gene lookup returns CDR1 SGHDN and CDR2 FVKESK. The sequence came from an adult in good health. Material: peripheral blood, obtained on day 0 of AZD1222 vaccination. The J gene is TRBJ1-6, the V gene TRBV14, with D possibly TRBD1 on 6 matching bases. CDR3 DNA sequence: TGTGCCAGCAGCTCTCGTCAGGGGCGCAATTCACCCCTCCACTTT. Translating gives CASSSRQGRNSPLHF.